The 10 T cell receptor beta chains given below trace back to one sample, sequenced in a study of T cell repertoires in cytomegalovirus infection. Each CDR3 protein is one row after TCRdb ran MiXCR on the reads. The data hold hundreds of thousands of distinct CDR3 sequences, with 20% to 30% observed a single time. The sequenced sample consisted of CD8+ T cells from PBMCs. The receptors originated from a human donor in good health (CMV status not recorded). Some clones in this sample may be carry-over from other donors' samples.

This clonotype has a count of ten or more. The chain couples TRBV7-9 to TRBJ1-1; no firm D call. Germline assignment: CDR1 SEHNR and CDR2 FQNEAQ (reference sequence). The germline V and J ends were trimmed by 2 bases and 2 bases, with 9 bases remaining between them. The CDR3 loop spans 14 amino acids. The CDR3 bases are TGTGCCAGCAGCTTAAGAGGGTATAACACTGAAGCTTTCTTT. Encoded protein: CASSLRGYNTEAFF.

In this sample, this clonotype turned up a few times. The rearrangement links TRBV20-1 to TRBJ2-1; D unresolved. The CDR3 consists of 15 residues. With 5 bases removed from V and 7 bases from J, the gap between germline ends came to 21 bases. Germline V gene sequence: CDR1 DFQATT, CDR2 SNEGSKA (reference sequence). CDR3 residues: CSARDPGSARNEQFF. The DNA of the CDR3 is TGCAGTGCTCGCGACCCCGGATCAGCCCGGAATGAGCAGTTCTTC.

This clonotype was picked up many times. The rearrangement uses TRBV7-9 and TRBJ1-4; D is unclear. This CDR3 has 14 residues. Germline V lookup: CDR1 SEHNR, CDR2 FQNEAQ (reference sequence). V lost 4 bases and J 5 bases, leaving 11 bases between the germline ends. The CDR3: CASSYLERNEKLFF. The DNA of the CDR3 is TGTGCCAGCAGCTACCTTGAAAGAAATGAAAAACTGTTTTTT.

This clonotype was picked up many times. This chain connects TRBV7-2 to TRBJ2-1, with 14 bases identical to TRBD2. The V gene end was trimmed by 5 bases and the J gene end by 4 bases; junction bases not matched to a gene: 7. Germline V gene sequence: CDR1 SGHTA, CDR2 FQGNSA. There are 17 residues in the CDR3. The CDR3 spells CASSHGLAGGPYNEQFF. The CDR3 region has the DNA TGTGCCAGCAGCCACGGACTAGCGGGGGGACCGTACAATGAGCAGTTCTTC.

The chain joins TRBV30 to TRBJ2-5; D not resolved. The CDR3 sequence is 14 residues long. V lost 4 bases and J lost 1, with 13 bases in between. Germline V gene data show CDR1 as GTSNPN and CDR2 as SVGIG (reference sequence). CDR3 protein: CAWTTGPLQETQYF. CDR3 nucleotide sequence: TGTGCCTGGACAACGGGTCCCCTCCAAGAGACCCAGTACTTC.

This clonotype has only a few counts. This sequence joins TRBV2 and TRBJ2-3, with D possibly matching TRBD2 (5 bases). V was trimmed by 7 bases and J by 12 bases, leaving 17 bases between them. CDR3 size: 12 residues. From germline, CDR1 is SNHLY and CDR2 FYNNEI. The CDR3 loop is CASMGDMEEQYF. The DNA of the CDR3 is TGTGCCAGCATGGGCGACATGGAGGAACAGTATTTT.

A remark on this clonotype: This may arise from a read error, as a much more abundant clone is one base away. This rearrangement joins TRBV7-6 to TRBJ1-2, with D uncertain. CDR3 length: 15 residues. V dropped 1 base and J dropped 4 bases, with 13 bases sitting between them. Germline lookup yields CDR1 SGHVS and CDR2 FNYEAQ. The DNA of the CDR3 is TGTGCCAGCAGCTTAGAGGGTGCCCCCGGCTATGGCTACACCTTC. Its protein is CASSLEGAPGYGYTF.

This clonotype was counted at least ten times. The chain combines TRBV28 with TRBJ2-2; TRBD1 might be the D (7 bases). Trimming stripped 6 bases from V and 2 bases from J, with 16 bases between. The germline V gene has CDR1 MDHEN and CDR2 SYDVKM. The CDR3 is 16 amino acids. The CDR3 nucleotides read TGTGCCAGCAGACCAATGGAGGGGGCAAACACCGGGGAGCTGTTTTTT. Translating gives CASRPMEGANTGELFF.

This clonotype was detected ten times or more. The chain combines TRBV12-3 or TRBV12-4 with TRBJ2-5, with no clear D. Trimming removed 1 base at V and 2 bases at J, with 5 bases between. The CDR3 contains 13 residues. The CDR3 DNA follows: TGTGCCAGCAGTTTAGTCCGGCAAGAGACCCAGTACTTC. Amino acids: CASSLVRQETQYF.

Here the CDR3 DNA reads TGTGCCAGCAGCCAAGCAGGGAGTGATGGCTACACCTTC. It encodes CASSQAGSDGYTF. The genes are TRBV14 and TRBJ1-2, with D tentatively TRBD1 (5 bases). Germline lookup yields CDR1 SGHDN and CDR2 FVKESK. CDR3 length: 13 residues. Trimming stripped 1 base from V and 6 bases from J, with 9 bases between. Full variable domain (outside the CDR3, taken from reference TRBV14 and TRBJ1-2): EAGVTQFPSHSVIEKGQTVTLRCDPISGHDNLYWYRRVMGKEIKFLLHFVKESKQDESGMPNNRFLAERTGGTYSTLKVQPAELEDSGVYFCASSQAGSDGYTFGSGTRLTVV.